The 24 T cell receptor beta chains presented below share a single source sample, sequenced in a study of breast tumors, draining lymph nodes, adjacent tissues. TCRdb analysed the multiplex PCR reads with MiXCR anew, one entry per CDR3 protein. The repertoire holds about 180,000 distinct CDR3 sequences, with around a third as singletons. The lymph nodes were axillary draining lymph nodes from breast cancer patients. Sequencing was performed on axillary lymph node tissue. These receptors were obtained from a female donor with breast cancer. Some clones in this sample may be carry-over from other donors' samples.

DNA of the CDR3: TGTGCCAGCAGTGAAGCGGCGCGGCCTCAAGAGACCCAGTACTTC. Translation gives CASSEAARPQETQYF. The chain employs TRBV2 and TRBJ2-5, with D unclear. V was pared by 0 bases and J by 2 bases, with 10 bases between. The CDR3 sequence is 15 residues long. Germline V lookup: CDR1 SNHLY, CDR2 FYNNEI. Supplemented by reference TRBV2 and TRBJ2-5, the full variable domain reads EPEVTQTPSHQVTQMGQEVILRCVPISNHLYFYWYRQILGQKVEFLVSFYNNEISEKSEIFDDQFSVERPDGSNFTLKIRSTKLEDSAMYFCASSEAARPQETQYFGPGTRLLVL.

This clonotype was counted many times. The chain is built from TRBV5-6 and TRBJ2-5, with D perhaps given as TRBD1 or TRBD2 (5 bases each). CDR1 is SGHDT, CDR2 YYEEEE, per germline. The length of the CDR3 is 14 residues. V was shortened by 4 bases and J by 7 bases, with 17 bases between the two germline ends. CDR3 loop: CASSLVQGAVTQYF. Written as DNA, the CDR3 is TGTGCCAGCAGCCTCGTTCAGGGAGCGGTGACCCAGTACTTC. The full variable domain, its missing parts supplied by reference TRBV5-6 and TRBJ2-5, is DAGVTQSPTHLIKTRGQQVTLRCSPKSGHDTVSWYQQALGQGPQFIFQYYEEEERQRGNFPDRFSGHQFPNYSSELNVNALLLGDSALYLCASSLVQGAVTQYFGPGTRLLVL.

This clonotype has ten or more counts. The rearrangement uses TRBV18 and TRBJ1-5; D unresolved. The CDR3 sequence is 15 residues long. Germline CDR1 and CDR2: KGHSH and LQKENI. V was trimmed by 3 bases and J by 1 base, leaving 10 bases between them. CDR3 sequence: CASSPGMGSNQPQHF. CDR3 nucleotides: TGTGCCAGCTCACCGGGGATGGGGAGCAATCAGCCCCAGCATTTT.

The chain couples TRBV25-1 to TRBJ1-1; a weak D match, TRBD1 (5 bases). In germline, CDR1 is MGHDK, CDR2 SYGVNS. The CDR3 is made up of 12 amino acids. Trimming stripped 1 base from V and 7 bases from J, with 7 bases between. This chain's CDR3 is CASSEWGDEAFF. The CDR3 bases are TGTGCCAGCAGTGAATGGGGGGATGAAGCTTTCTTT.

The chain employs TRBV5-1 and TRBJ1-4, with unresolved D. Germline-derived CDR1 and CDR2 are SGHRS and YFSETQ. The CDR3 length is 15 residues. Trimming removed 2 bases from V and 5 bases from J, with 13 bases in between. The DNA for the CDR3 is TGCGCCAGCAGCTTCGAAGACCGACGGAATGAAAAACTGTTTTTT. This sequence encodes CASSFEDRRNEKLFF.

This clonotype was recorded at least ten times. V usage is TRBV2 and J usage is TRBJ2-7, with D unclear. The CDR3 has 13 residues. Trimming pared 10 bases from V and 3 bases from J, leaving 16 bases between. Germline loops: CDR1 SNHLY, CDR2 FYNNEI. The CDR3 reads CATRVESFYEQYF. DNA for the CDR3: TGTGCCACCCGAGTGGAGTCTTTCTACGAGCAGTACTTC.

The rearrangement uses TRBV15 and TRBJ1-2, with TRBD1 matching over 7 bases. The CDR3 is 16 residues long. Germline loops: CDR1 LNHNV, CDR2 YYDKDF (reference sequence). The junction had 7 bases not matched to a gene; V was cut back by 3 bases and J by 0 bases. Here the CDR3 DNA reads TGTGCCACCAGCAGCTTAGGGGACAGCGCTAACTATGGCTACACCTTC. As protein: CATSSLGDSANYGYTF.

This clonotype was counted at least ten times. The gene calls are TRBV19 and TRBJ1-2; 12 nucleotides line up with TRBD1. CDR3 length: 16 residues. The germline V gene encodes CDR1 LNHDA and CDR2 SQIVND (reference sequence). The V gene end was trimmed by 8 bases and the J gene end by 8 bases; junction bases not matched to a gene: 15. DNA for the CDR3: TGTGCCAGTGCCATTACGGGACAGGGGGCGATTAACGGCTACACCTTC. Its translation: CASAITGQGAINGYTF.

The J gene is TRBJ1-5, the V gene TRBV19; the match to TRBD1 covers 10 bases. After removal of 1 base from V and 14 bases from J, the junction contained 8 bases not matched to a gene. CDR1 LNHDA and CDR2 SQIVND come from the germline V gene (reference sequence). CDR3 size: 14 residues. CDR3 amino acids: CASSIGDRGFNEHF. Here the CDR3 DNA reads TGTGCCAGTAGTATAGGGGACAGGGGATTCAACGAGCATTTT.

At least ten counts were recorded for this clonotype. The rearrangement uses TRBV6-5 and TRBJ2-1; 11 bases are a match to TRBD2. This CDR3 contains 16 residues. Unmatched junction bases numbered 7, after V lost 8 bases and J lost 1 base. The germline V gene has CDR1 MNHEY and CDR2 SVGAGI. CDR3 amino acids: CASSLTSGVSYNEQFF. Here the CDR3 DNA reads TGTGCCAGCTCACTGACTAGCGGGGTTTCCTACAATGAGCAGTTCTTC.

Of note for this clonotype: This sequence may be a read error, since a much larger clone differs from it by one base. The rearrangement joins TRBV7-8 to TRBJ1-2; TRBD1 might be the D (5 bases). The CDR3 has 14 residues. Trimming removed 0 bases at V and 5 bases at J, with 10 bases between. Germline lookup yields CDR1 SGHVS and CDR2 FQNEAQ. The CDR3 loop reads CASSLAKGAYGYTF. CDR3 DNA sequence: TGTGCCAGCAGCTTAGCGAAAGGGGCTTATGGCTACACCTTC.

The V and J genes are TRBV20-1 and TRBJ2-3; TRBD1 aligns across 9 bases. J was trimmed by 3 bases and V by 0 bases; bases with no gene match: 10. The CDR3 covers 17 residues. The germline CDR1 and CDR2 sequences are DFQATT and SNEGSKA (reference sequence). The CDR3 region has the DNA TGCAGTGCTAGAGACGCGGAAGGGACAGGGATGACAGATACGCAGTATTTT. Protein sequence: CSARDAEGTGMTDTQYF.

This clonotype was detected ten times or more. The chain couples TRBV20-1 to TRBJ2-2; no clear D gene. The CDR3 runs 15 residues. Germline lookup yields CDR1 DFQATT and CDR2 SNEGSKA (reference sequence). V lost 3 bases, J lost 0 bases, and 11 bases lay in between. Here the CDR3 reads CSARGTPTNTGELFF. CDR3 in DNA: TGCAGTGCTAGGGGCACACCTACGAACACCGGGGAGCTGTTTTTT.

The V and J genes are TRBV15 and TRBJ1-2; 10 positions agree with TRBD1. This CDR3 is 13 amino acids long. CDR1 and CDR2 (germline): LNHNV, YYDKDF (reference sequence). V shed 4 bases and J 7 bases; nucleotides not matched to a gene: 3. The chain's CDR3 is CATSTWDRGGYTF. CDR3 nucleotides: TGTGCCACCAGCACTTGGGACAGGGGTGGCTACACCTTC.

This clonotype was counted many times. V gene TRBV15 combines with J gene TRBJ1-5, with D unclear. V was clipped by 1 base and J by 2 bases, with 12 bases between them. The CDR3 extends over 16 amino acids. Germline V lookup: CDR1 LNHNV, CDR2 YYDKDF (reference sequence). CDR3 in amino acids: CATSRGDGQRNQPQHF. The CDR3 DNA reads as TGTGCCACCAGCAGAGGTGACGGGCAACGCAATCAGCCCCAGCATTTT.

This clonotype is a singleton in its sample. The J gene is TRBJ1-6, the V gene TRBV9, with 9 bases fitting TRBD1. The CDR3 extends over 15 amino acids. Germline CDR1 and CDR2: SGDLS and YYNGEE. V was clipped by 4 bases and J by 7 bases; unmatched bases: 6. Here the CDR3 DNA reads TGTGCCAGCAGCTGGGGGACAGGGACCAATTCACCCCTCCACTTT. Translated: CASSWGTGTNSPLHF.

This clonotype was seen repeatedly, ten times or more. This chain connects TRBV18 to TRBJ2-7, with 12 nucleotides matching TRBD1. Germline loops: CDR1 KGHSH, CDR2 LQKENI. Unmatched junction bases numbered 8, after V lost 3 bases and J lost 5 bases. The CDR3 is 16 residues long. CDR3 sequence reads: CASSPQGQGAGDEQYF. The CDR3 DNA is TGTGCCAGCTCACCGCAGGGACAGGGGGCGGGAGACGAGCAGTACTTC.

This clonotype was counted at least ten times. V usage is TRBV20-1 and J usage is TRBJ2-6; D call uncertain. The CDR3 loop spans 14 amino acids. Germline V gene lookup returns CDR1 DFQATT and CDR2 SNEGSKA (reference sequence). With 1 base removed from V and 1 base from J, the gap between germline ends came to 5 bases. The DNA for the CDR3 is TGCAGTGCTAGAGCCGAGTCTGGGGCCAACGTCCTGACTTTC. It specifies CSARAESGANVLTF.

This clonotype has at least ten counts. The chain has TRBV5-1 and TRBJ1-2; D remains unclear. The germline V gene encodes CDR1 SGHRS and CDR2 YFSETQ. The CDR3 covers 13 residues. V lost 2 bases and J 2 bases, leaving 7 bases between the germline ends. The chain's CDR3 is CASSFGRNYGYTF. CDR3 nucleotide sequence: TGCGCCAGCAGCTTCGGACGGAACTATGGCTACACCTTC.

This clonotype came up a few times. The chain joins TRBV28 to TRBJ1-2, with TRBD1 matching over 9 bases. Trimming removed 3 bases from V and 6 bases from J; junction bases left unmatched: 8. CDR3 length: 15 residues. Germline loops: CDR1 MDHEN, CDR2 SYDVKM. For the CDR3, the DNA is TGTGCCAGCAGTTTTCTAACACAGGGGGCTGATGGCTACACCTTC. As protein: CASSFLTQGADGYTF.

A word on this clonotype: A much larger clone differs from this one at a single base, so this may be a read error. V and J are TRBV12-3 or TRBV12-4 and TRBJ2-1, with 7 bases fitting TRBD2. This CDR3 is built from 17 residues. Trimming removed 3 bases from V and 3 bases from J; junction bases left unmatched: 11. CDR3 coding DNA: TGTGCCAGCAGTTTCGGGGTACTAGCGACCGACTACAATGAGCAGTTCTTC. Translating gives CASSFGVLATDYNEQFF.

CDR3 nucleotides: TGTGCCAGCAGTTACGGGGGACGGGGGTATGAGCAGTTCTTC. As protein: CASSYGGRGYEQFF. The genes are TRBV6-5 and TRBJ2-1; D may be TRBD2 (6 bases). Deletions cut 2 bases from V and 8 bases from J, with 13 bases between. Per the germline V gene, CDR1 is MNHEY and CDR2 is SVGAGI. This CDR3 contains 14 residues.

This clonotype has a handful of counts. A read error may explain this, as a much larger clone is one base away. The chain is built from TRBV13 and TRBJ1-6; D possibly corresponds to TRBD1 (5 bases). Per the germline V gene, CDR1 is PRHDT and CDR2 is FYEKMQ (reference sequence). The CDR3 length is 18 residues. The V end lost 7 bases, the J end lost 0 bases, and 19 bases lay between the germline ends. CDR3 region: CASNSGADKSSYNSPLHF. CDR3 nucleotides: TGTGCCAGCAACTCCGGGGCGGACAAGAGCTCCTATAATTCACCCCTCCACTTT.

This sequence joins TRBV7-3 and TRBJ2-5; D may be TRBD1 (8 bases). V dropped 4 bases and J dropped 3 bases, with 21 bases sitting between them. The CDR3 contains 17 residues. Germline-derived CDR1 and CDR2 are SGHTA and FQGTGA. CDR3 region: CASSSHTGGGLKETQYF. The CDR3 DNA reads TGTGCCAGCAGCTCCCACACAGGGGGAGGGTTGAAAGAGACCCAGTACTTC.